This TCR beta chain was sequenced during a study of blood T cell repertoires in COVID-19. Study at large: Sources were T cells, B-cell-depleted T cells, or PBMCs; the material itself was cDNA or gDNA.

Method: immunoSEQ multiplex PCR; TCRdb's copy keeps in-frame clones and lacks some. The sample consists of some 150,000 clones, around nine tenths of them appearing once. The CDR3 contains 12 residues. The V gene's germline CDR1 is MDHEN and CDR2 SYDVKM. With V trimmed by 7 bases and J by 4 bases, 3 bases remained unmatched. A few counts support this clone. The sequence was collected from a human donor in a cohort sampled during active COVID-19. The sequenced sample was peripheral blood. The chain uses TRBV28 and TRBJ2-7, with 8 nucleotides matching TRBD1. The CDR3 coding sequence is TGTGCCAGCAAGACAGGGGAATACGAGCAGTACTTC. Protein: CASKTGEYEQYF.